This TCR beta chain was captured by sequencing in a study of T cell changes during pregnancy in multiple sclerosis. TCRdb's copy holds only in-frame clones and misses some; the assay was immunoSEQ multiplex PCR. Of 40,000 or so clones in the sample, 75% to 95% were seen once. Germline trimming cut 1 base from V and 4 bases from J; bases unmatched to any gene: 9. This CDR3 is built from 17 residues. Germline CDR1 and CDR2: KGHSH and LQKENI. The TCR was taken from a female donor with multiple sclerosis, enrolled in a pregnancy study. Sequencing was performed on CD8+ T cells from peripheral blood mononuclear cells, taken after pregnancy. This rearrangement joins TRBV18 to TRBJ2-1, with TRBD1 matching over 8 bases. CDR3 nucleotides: TGTGCCAGCTCACCACTAGTGGACAGGGCTGTATACAATGAGCAGTTCTTC. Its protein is CASSPLVDRAVYNEQFF.